These 27 T cell receptor beta chains share one sample of origin, sequenced in a study of T cell responses to AZD1222 COVID-19 vaccine. Libraries were prepared by immunoSEQ multiplex PCR; TCRdb keeps only in-frame clonotypes and omits some of them. The sample shows 150,000 or so clones, about nine tenths of them seen only once. This specimen was peripheral blood, taken on day 0 of AZD1222 vaccination. The source is an adult in good health.

The V call is TRBV20-1, the J call TRBJ1-1; D remains ambiguous. Per germline, CDR1 DFQATT and CDR2 SNEGSKA (reference sequence). Trimming pared 3 bases from V and 2 bases from J, leaving 10 bases between. This CDR3 is built from 13 residues. The CDR3 nucleotides read TGCAGTGCTAGTCAGGACGGCAACACTGAAGCTTTCTTT. It is translated as CSASQDGNTEAFF.

This chain joins TRBV29-1 and TRBJ2-2; D remains ambiguous. In germline, CDR1 is SQVTM, CDR2 ANQGSEA. Trimming took off 4 bases at V and 1 base at J, with 4 bases between the two ends. The CDR3 totals 12 residues. The CDR3 nucleotides read TGCAGCGTTGTTGGGAACACCGGGGAGCTGTTTTTT. Its translation is CSVVGNTGELFF.

The genes are TRBV27 and TRBJ1-2, with a possible D match to TRBD1 (5 bases). The CDR3 runs 14 residues. Trimming removed 5 bases at V and 5 bases at J, with 15 bases between. Germline values: CDR1 MNHEY, CDR2 SMNVEV (reference sequence). The CDR3 reads CASSLKGEGYGYTF. In DNA, the CDR3 is TGTGCCAGCAGTCTCAAGGGAGAGGGGTATGGCTACACCTTC.

This chain connects TRBV19 to TRBJ1-2, with no clear D. The CDR3 length is 15 residues. Germline lookup yields CDR1 LNHDA and CDR2 SQIVND (reference sequence). V was pared by 8 bases and J by 4 bases, with 20 bases between. CDR3 bases: TGTGCCAGTCGATCTGCCCTAGAACACCTCTATGGCTACACCTTC. Translated, it gives CASRSALEHLYGYTF.

The J gene is TRBJ1-1, the V gene TRBV9; maybe TRBD1 (5 bases). The germline V gene encodes CDR1 SGDLS and CDR2 YYNGEE. V was cut by 0 bases and J by 6 bases, with 6 bases left in between. The CDR3 covers 12 residues. CDR3 DNA: TGTGCCAGCAGCGTAGTGGGGGCTGAAGCTTTCTTT. Amino acid sequence: CASSVVGAEAFF.

This rearrangement joins TRBV6-6 to TRBJ1-2; 7 positions agree with TRBD1. The CDR3 is made up of 15 amino acids. The V and J ends lost 6 bases and 5 bases, in that order; junction bases with no gene match: 12. CDR1 is MNHNY, CDR2 SVGAGI, per germline (reference sequence). CDR3 in DNA: TGTGCCAGCAGCAAGGGGGACAGAAAACGATATGGCTACACCTTC. This sequence encodes CASSKGDRKRYGYTF.

The chain is built from TRBV7-2 and TRBJ1-2; D unresolved. Trimming took off 1 base at V and 6 bases at J, with 21 bases between the two ends. This CDR3 comprises 17 residues. Germline V gene sequence: CDR1 SGHTA, CDR2 FQGNSA. CDR3 in amino acids: CASSLGGYYEDENGYTF. The CDR3 DNA reads TGTGCCAGCAGCTTAGGTGGTTATTACGAGGATGAGAATGGCTACACCTTC.

The chain has TRBV7-9 and TRBJ2-2; D is possibly TRBD1 or TRBD2 (5 bases each). The CDR3 totals 13 residues. V was shortened by 3 bases and J by 5 bases, with 7 bases between the two germline ends. The germline V gene has CDR1 SEHNR and CDR2 FQNEAQ (reference sequence). CDR3 protein: CASSFGGTGELFF. CDR3 in DNA: TGTGCCAGCAGCTTTGGGGGTACCGGGGAGCTGTTTTTT. Looking up the rest from reference TRBV7-9 and TRBJ2-2 gives the full variable domain: DTGVSQNPRHKITKRGQNVTFRCDPISEHNRLYWYRQTLGQGPEFLTYFQNEAQLEKSRLLSDRFSAERPKGSFSTLEIQRTEQGDSAMYLCASSFGGTGELFFGEGSRLTVL.

The chain joins TRBV5-5 to TRBJ1-2; 12 nucleotides line up with TRBD1. Germline-derived CDR1 and CDR2 are SGHKS and YYEKEE (reference sequence). There are 16 residues in the CDR3. The J segment lost 1 base and the V segment lost 4 bases, leaving 5 bases of the junction unmatched. In DNA, the CDR3 is TGTGCCAGCAGCCGGGGACAGGGGGCCAGTAACTATGGCTACACCTTC. Its translation is CASSRGQGASNYGYTF.

This clone was seen once. The CDR3: CASSLDRGHEKLFF. The CDR3 DNA reads TGTGCCAGCAGCTTGGACAGGGGGCATGAAAAACTGTTTTTT. This sequence joins TRBV7-2 and TRBJ1-4; 11 bases align to TRBD1. Germline-derived CDR1 and CDR2 are SGHTA and FQGNSA. V lost 3 bases and J lost 6; bases outside the gene matches: 0. The length of the CDR3 is 14 residues.

The V gene is TRBV30, the J gene TRBJ1-2; perhaps TRBD1 as D (6 bases). Trimming left V 5 bases short and J 4 bases short, with 20 bases between. Germline CDR1 GTSNPN, CDR2 SVGIG (reference sequence). This CDR3 comprises 15 residues. The CDR3 region has the DNA TGTGCCTGGGACCACCGGGGGGCCGGTGGCTATGGCTACACCTTC. It yields the protein CAWDHRGAGGYGYTF.

This clone was seen once. V and J are TRBV10-1 and TRBJ2-5; TRBD1 matches 7 bases. Trimming at V came to 7 bases and at J to 0 bases, leaving 5 bases not matched to a gene. Germline CDR1 and CDR2: WNHNN and SYGVQD (reference sequence). The CDR3 loop spans 14 amino acids. In DNA form, the CDR3 reads TGCGCCAGCACACCGGACAGGTACCAAGAGACCCAGTACTTC. It encodes CASTPDRYQETQYF.

This chain uses TRBV10-2 with TRBJ2-2, with D perhaps TRBD2 (5 bases). This CDR3 region has 16 residues. CDR1 WSHSY and CDR2 SAAADI come from the germline V gene. The germline V and J ends were trimmed by 3 bases and 6 bases, with 17 bases remaining between them. This CDR3 is CASSDRLAAAAGELFF. As DNA, the CDR3 is TGCGCCAGCAGTGATCGTCTAGCAGCGGCGGCCGGGGAGCTGTTTTTT.

This sequence joins TRBV6-5 and TRBJ1-4; TRBD1 might be the D (5 bases). Germline V gives CDR1 MNHEY, CDR2 SVGAGI. This CDR3 has 14 residues. V gave up 7 bases and J gave up 8 bases, with 17 bases separating them. CDR3 sequence reads: CASTTVGGEEKLFF. The CDR3 DNA reads TGTGCCAGCACCACCGTGGGGGGAGAAGAAAAACTGTTTTTT.

This clone was seen a few times. The chain has TRBV7-8 and TRBJ2-7; tentative D call: TRBD1 (6 bases). The germline V and J ends were trimmed by 3 bases and 4 bases, with 22 bases remaining between them. The CDR3 totals 17 residues. CDR1 SGHVS and CDR2 FQNEAQ come from the germline V gene. For the CDR3, the DNA is TGTGCCAGCAGCTTCCCCGCCGACAGGAGGAGAGGGTACGAGCAGTACTTC. Protein sequence: CASSFPADRRRGYEQYF.

The chain links TRBV6-2 or TRBV6-3 to TRBJ2-1; 7 nucleotides line up with TRBD2. The length of the CDR3 is 12 residues. Trimming took 6 bases from V and 12 from J; bases not matched to a gene: 8. Germline CDR1 reads MNHEY; CDR2 reads SVGEGT. In nucleotides, the CDR3 is TGTGCCAGCAGCCCAAGAGCGGGACGGCAGTTCTTC. Translating gives CASSPRAGRQFF.

The chain combines TRBV2 with TRBJ2-7; 9 positions agree with TRBD1. Per the germline V gene, CDR1 is SNHLY and CDR2 is FYNNEI. The ends lost 6 bases at V and 4 bases at J; junction bases unmatched: 1. The CDR3 is 12 residues long. The CDR3 DNA sequence: TGTGCCAGCAGAGGGACAGGGTACGAGCAGTACTTC. This codes for CASRGTGYEQYF.

The rearrangement links TRBV25-1 to TRBJ1-1, with TRBD1 as a possible D gene (5 bases). The CDR3 length is 13 residues. The germline V gene encodes CDR1 MGHDK and CDR2 SYGVNS. Deletions cut 4 bases from V and 7 bases from J, with 13 bases between. The CDR3, as DNA: TGTGCCAGCAGTGGGCTGGGGCGAGTTGAAGCTTTCTTT. Translating gives CASSGLGRVEAFF.

Only one count was recorded for this clone. The chain has TRBV6-5 and TRBJ2-1; D is undetermined. CDR1 is MNHEY, CDR2 SVGAGI, per germline. There are 11 residues in the CDR3. The V end lost 2 bases, the J end lost 8 bases, and 4 bases lay between the germline ends. CDR3 residues: CASSYRDEQFF. CDR3 nucleotide sequence: TGTGCCAGCAGTTACCGGGATGAGCAGTTCTTC.

This clone was found once. This chain links TRBV6-2 or TRBV6-3 with TRBJ2-5; 7 bases line up with TRBD1. After removal of 2 bases from V and 3 bases from J, the junction contained 6 bases not matched to a gene. Germline lookup yields CDR1 MNHEY and CDR2 SVGEGT. The CDR3 loop spans 15 amino acids. In DNA form, the CDR3 reads TGTGCCAGCAGTTACATCGACAGGGATAAAGAGACCCAGTACTTC. This encodes CASSYIDRDKETQYF.

The V call is TRBV18, the J call TRBJ1-1, with 7 bases aligning to TRBD1. Losses at the gene ends were 6 bases for V and 4 bases for J; bases not matched to a gene: 11. Germline-derived CDR1 and CDR2 are KGHSH and LQKENI. CDR3 length: 15 residues. The CDR3 bases are TGTGCCAGCTCCTACCCGACAGGGTGGACCACTGAAGCTTTCTTT. As protein: CASSYPTGWTTEAFF.

Worth noting for this clone: This specimen includes other DNA sequences encoding the same CDR3. The J gene is TRBJ2-7, the V gene TRBV30; D is unresolved. Germline V CDR1 and CDR2: GTSNPN, SVGIG (reference sequence). The V end was cut by 0 bases, the J end by 3 bases, with 6 bases between. This CDR3 is built from 12 residues. CDR3 nucleotides: TGTGCCTGGAGTGTAGCCGGCTACGAGCAGTACTTC. The encoded protein is CAWSVAGYEQYF.

The gene calls are TRBV14 and TRBJ2-7; D uncertain. The CDR3 consists of 14 residues. Germline lookup yields CDR1 SGHDN and CDR2 FVKESK. Trimming removed 2 bases at V and 5 bases at J, with 13 bases between. The CDR3 protein is CASSQLSLGDEQYF. CDR3 nucleotide sequence: TGTGCCAGCAGCCAATTAAGCCTCGGCGACGAGCAGTACTTC. Full variable domain (missing parts from reference TRBV14 and TRBJ2-7): EAGVTQFPSHSVIEKGQTVTLRCDPISGHDNLYWYRRVMGKEIKFLLHFVKESKQDESGMPNNRFLAERTGGTYSTLKVQPAELEDSGVYFCASSQLSLGDEQYFGPGTRLTVT.

The gene calls are TRBV5-1 and TRBJ2-6; 8 bases align to TRBD2. CDR3 length: 15 amino acids. The germline gives CDR1 SGHRS, CDR2 YFSETQ. V lost 4 bases to trimming and J lost 2 bases; unmatched junction nucleotides: 2. The CDR3 DNA follows: TGCGCCAGCAGCCCCGGGGGGGCTGGGGCCAACGTCCTGACTTTC. This codes for CASSPGGAGANVLTF.

The chain employs TRBV5-1 and TRBJ1-2, with D perhaps matching TRBD1 (5 bases). The CDR3 runs to 15 residues. V was clipped by 1 base and J by 3 bases, with 13 bases between them. Per the germline V gene, CDR1 is SGHRS and CDR2 is YFSETQ. The CDR3 reads CASSLMGEGDYGYTF. CDR3 DNA: TGCGCCAGCAGCTTGATGGGGGAGGGAGACTATGGCTACACCTTC.

The chain carries TRBV15 and TRBJ1-5; unclear D gene. Trimming removed 4 bases from V and 9 bases from J, with 13 bases in between. This CDR3 has 13 amino acids. Germline V gene lookup returns CDR1 LNHNV and CDR2 YYDKDF (reference sequence). In DNA form, the CDR3 reads TGTGCCACCAGCATGGAAAGAGTTATGCCCCAGCATTTT. Protein product: CATSMERVMPQHF.

V gene TRBV7-8 combines with J gene TRBJ1-1; D is ambiguous. The CDR3 totals 13 residues. The V and J ends lost 2 bases and 5 bases respectively, with 9 bases between them. Germline V gene lookup returns CDR1 SGHVS and CDR2 FQNEAQ. The CDR3 DNA follows: TGTGCCAGCAGCTTATCCCCCGGGACTGAAGCTTTCTTT. It codes for CASSLSPGTEAFF. The variable domain in full, with the rest retrieved from reference TRBV7-8 and TRBJ1-1, is GAGVSQSPRYKVAKRGQDVALRCDPISGHVSLFWYQQALGQGPEFLTYFQNEAQLDKSGLPSDRFFAERPEGSVSTLKIQRTQQEDSAVYLCASSLSPGTEAFFGQGTRLTVV.